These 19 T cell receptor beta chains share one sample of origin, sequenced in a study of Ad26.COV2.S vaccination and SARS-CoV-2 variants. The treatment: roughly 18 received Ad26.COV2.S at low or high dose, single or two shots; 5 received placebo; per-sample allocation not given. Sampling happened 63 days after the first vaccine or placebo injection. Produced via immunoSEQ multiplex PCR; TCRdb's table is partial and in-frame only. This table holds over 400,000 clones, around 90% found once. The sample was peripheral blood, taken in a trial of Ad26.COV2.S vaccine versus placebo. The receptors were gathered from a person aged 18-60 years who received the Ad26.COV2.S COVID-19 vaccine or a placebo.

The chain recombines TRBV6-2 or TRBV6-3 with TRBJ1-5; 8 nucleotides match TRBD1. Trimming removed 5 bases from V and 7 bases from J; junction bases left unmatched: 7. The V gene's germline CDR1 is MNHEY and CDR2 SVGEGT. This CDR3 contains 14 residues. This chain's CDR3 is CASSGTGSWQPQHF. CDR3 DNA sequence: TGTGCCAGCAGTGGGACAGGTAGTTGGCAGCCCCAGCATTTT.

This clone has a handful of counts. The CDR3 spells CASPQAGSSYNSPLHF. CDR3 DNA sequence: TGCGCCAGCCCCCAGGCGGGAAGCTCCTATAATTCACCCCTCCACTTT. V and J are TRBV10-1 and TRBJ1-6; D call uncertain. There are 16 residues in the CDR3. Germline V gene lookup returns CDR1 WNHNN and CDR2 SYGVQD (reference sequence). Trimming removed 8 bases at V and 0 bases at J, with 14 bases between.

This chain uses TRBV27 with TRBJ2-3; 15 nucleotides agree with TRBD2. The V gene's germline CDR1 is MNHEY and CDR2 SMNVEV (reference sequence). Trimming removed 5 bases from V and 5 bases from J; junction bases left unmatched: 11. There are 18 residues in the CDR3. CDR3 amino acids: CASSGRTSGRAGEDTQYF. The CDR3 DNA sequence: TGTGCCAGCAGTGGCCGGACTAGCGGGAGGGCCGGGGAAGATACGCAGTATTTT.

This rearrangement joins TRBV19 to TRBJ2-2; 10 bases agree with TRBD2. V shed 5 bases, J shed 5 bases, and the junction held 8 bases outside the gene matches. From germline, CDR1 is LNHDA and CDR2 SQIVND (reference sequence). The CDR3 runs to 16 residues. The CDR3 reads CASSPSGRAGTGELFF. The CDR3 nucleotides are TGTGCCAGTAGTCCGAGCGGGAGGGCCGGTACCGGGGAGCTGTTTTTT.

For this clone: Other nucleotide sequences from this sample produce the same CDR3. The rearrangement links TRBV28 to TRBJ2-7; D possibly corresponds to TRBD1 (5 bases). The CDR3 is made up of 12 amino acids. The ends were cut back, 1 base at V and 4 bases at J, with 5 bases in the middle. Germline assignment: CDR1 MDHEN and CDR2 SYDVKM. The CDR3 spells CASSLSGYEQYF. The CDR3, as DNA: TGTGCCAGCAGTTTATCAGGGTACGAGCAGTACTTC. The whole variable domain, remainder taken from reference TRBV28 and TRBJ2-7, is DVKVTQSSRYLVKRTGEKVFLECVQDMDHENMFWYRQDPGLGLRLIYFSYDVKMKEKGDIPEGYSVSREKKERFSLILESASTNQTSMYLCASSLSGYEQYFGPGTRLTVT.

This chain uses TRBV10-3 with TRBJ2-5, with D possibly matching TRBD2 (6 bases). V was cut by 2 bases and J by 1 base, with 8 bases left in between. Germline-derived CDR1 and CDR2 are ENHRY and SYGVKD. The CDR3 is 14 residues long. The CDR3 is CAISEPGLQETQYF. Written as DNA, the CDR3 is TGTGCCATCAGTGAGCCGGGACTCCAAGAGACCCAGTACTTC.

CDR3 protein: CASSFVQGAAGETQYF. The DNA for the CDR3 is TGCGCCAGCAGCTTCGTACAGGGGGCAGCGGGGGAGACCCAGTACTTC. The chain combines TRBV5-1 with TRBJ2-5, with 9 bases identical to TRBD1. V lost 2 bases, J lost 5 bases, and 10 bases stayed unmatched. Germline V gene lookup returns CDR1 SGHRS and CDR2 YFSETQ. The CDR3 sequence is 16 residues long.

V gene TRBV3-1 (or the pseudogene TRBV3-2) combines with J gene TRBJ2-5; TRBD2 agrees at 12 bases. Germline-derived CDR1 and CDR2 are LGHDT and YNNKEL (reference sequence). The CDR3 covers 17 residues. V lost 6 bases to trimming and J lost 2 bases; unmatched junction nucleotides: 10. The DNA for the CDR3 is TGTGCCAGCAGTCATCGAGCTAGCGGGAGGGTACAAGAGACCCAGTACTTC. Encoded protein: CASSHRASGRVQETQYF.

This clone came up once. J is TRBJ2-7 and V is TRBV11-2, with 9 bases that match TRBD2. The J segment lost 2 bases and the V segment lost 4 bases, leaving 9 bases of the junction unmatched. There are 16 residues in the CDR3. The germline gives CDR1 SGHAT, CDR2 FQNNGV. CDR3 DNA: TGTGCCAGCAGCTCCAATAGCGGGAGCTCCCCCTACGAGCAGTACTTC. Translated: CASSSNSGSSPYEQYF.

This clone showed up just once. CDR3 nucleotides: TGTGCCATCACCGGGACAGGGAGGGGGACGCAGTATTTT. It encodes CAITGTGRGTQYF. The rearrangement uses TRBV10-3 and TRBJ2-3; 9 nucleotides agree with TRBD1. V trimming: 7 bases; J trimming: 9 bases; junction bases outside the gene matches: 8. Per the germline V gene, CDR1 is ENHRY and CDR2 is SYGVKD. CDR3 length equals 13 residues.

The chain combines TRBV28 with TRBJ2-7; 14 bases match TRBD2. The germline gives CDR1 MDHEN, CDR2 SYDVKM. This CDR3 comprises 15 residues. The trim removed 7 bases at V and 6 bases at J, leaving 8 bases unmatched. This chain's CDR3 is CASNPGLAGAIEQYF. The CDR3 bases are TGTGCCAGCAACCCGGGACTAGCGGGAGCGATCGAGCAGTACTTC.

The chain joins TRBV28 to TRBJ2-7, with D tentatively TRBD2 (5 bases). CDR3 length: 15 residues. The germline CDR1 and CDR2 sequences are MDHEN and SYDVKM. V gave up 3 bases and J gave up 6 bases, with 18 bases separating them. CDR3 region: CASSLVGRREGEQYF. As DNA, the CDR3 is TGTGCCAGCAGTTTGGTCGGGCGACGTGAGGGCGAGCAGTACTTC.

CDR3 bases: TGTGCCAGCAGTTTGCGGGAGGGCTACAATGAGCAGTTCTTC. Translated: CASSLREGYNEQFF. The J gene is TRBJ2-1, the V gene TRBV27; 9 bases are a match to TRBD2. Trimming removed 3 bases from V and 3 bases from J; junction bases left unmatched: 0. Germline CDR1 reads MNHEY; CDR2 reads SMNVEV (reference sequence). The CDR3 runs 14 residues.

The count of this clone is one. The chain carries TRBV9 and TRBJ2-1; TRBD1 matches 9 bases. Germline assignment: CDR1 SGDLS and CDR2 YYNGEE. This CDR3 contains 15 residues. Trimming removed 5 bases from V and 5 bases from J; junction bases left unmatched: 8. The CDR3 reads CASSSRDRANNEQFF. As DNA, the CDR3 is TGTGCCAGCAGTTCCCGGGACAGGGCCAACAATGAGCAGTTCTTC.

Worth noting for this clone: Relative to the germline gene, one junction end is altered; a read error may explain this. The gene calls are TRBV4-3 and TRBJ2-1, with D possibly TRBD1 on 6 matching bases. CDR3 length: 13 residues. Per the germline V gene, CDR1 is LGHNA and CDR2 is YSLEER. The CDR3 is CTSSQARGDEQFF. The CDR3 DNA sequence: TGCACCAGCAGCCAAGCCAGGGGAGATGAGCAGTTCTTC.

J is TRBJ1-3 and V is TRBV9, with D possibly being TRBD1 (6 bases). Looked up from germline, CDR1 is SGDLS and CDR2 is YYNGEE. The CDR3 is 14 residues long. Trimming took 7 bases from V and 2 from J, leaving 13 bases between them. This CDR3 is CASGGSGAGNTIYF. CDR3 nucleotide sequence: TGTGCCAGCGGGGGCTCCGGGGCTGGAAACACCATATATTTT.

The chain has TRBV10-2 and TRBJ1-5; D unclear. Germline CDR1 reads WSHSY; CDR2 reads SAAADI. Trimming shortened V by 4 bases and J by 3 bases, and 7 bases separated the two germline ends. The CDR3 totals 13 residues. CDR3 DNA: TGCGCCAGCAGTGTGGAGTTCAATCAGCCCCAGCATTTT. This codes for CASSVEFNQPQHF.

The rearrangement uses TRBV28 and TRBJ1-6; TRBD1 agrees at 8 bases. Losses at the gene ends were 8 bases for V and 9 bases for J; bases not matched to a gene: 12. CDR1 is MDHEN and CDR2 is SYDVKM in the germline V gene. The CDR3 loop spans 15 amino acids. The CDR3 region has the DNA TGTGCCAGCTTCCTTACAGGGACAGGTGGTTCACCCCTCCACTTT. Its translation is CASFLTGTGGSPLHF. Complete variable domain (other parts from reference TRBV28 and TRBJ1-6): DVKVTQSSRYLVKRTGEKVFLECVQDMDHENMFWYRQDPGLGLRLIYFSYDVKMKEKGDIPEGYSVSREKKERFSLILESASTNQTSMYLCASFLTGTGGSPLHFGNGTRLTVT.

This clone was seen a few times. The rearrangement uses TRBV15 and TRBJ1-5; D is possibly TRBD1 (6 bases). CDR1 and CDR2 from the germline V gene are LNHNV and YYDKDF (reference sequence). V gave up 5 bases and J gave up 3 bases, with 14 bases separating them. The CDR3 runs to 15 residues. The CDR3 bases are TGTGCCACCAGCGGAAGGGGGTCCCCCAATCAGCCCCAGCATTTT. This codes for CATSGRGSPNQPQHF.